This entry features one T cell receptor beta chain sequence. This clone was seen a few times. Its cognate antigen has yet to be identified. No much larger clone exists at a distance of one base, and base qualities are not known. The entry originates in a study of blood T cell repertoires in COVID-19 (TCRdb year 2020). Some background on the complete study: The collaborator samples originated in the United States, Italy and Spain and spanned the acute and convalescent phases of COVID-19. The material from the prospective study consisted of cDNA or gDNA derived from T cells, B-cell-depleted T cells, or PBMCs. The dataset comprised deeply sampled blood TCRbeta repertoires from subjects exposed to, actively infected with, or recovered from COVID-19. A freely available public database, intended as a resource for researchers studying the immune response to SARS-CoV-2, is where the repertoires were released. Samples were obtained from the ongoing ImmuneRACE study (first 160 participants) and from about 1,300 subjects provided by 6 global collaborators. The sample metadata nearly always contained a de-identified subject ID, COVID-19 status, age in years and sex. Where available, HLA class I and class II types were obtained from metadata supplied by the sample provider rather than from assay-based typing. Study-wide findings and limitations: How much clinical and demographic metadata was included differed by source and by participant, and the metadata was provided uncurated.

The immunoSEQ Assay, a bias-controlled multiplex PCR, was used to amplify TCRbeta CDR3 regions from genomic DNA. Under the source paper's analysis protocol: The number of nucleated cells in each sample was estimated from the amplification of reference gene primers within the assay. To quantify the absolute abundance of each unique TCRbeta CDR3 rearrangement, sequence reads were collapsed and filtered. For each sample, productive Simpson clonality was calculated by taking the square root of Simpson's diversity index across productive rearrangements. TCRdb re-hosts the immuneACCESS table, in-frame sequences only. Its copies lack some clones; in the studies checked, an unresolved V gene accounts for under half of them, and the cause for the rest is not known. V, J and clone size reflect that table, while D and trimming were determined from the DNA. For this sample there are about 160,000 clones; about 85% appear just once. 2.5% to 4% of the sample comes from the top ten.

The collaborating institutions used their own protocols to collect whole blood in K2EDTA tubes. Collaborator samples were shipped for TCRbeta analysis as frozen whole blood, isolated PBMCs, or DNA extracted from either sample type. The CDR3 measures 14 amino acids from cysteine to phenylalanine. Only CDR3 DNA remains: 42 bases, in frame from the first base. The germline V gene gives CDR1 as SGHDT and CDR2 as YYEEEE. V loses 0 bases at its end and J loses 5 bases; junction bases beyond the gene matches: 3. The V and J genes are TRBV5-6 and TRBJ1-1, and 8 junction bases match TRBD1. The clonotype was recovered from a human donor with acute or convalescent COVID-19. The donor label of this sample is uncertain. Sequencing used peripheral blood. In nucleotides, the sequence is TGTGCCAGCAGCTTGGGGACAGGGAAGACTGAAGCTTTCTTT. It translates to CASSLGTGKTEAFF.